This TCR beta chain was sequenced during a study of tumor-infiltrating lymphocytes in oesophageal squamous cell carcinoma. TCRdb reprocessed the PCR reads via MiXCR and lists one record per CDR3 protein. The table has over 10,000 distinct CDR3 sequences, 50% to 60% seen once; the top ten hold approximately 32%. This clonotype has only a few counts. Because the CDR3 is missing its conserved closing phenylalanine or tryptophan, this is likely a read error. The DNA is left out, because the CDR3 cannot be placed on it with certainty; the CDR3 is given as TCRdb lists it. Germline-derived CDR1 and CDR2 are SGHRS and YFSETQ. The CDR3 length is 16 residues, termini included.

This receptor was taken from a female donor with esophageal squamous cell carcinoma. Specimen: esophageal tumor tissue. V and J are TRBV5-1 and TRBJ2-5; whether TRBD1, the table's D call, matches the DNA was not checked. CDR3: CASSLGDRTYGYTFGS.